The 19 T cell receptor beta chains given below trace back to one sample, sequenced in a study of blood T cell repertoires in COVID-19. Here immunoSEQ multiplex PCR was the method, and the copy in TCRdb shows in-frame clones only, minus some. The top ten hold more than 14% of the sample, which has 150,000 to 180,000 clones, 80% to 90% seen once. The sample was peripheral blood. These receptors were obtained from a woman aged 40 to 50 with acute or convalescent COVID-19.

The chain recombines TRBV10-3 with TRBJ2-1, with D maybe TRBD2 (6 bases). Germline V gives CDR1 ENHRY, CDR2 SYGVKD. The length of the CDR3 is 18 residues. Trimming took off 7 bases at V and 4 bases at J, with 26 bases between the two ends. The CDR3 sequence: CAIMGDPTSDSLYNEQFF. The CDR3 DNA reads TGTGCCATCATGGGGGACCCGACTAGTGATAGTTTATACAATGAGCAGTTCTTC.

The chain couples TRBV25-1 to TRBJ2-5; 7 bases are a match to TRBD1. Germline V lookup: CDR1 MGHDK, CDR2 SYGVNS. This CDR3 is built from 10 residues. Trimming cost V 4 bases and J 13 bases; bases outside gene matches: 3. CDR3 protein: CASSGQGRYF. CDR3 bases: TGTGCCAGCAGTGGACAGGGTCGGTACTTC.

The DNA of the CDR3 is TGTGCCAGCAGCCGAGCGGGACCTAGCACAGATACGCAGTATTTT. Encoded protein: CASSRAGPSTDTQYF. The chain has TRBV7-3 and TRBJ2-3; 7 positions agree with TRBD2. CDR3 length: 15 residues. Per germline, CDR1 SGHTA and CDR2 FQGTGA. V was pared by 5 bases and J by 0 bases, with 5 bases of the junction left unmatched.

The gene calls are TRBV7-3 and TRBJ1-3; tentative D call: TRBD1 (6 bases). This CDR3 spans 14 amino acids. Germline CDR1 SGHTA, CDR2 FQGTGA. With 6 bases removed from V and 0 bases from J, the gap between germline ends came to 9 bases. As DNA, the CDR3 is TGTGCCAGCAGTCAAGGGGGCTCTGGAAACACCATATATTTT. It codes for CASSQGGSGNTIYF.

The DNA for the CDR3 is TGTGCCAGCAGTATAAACCGGGACACCGCCTACGAGCAGTACTTC. This sequence encodes CASSINRDTAYEQYF. The V and J genes are TRBV27 and TRBJ2-7; TRBD1 is a possible D gene (6 bases). Germline CDR1 and CDR2: MNHEY and SMNVEV (reference sequence). Trimming cost V 5 bases and J 2 bases, with 16 bases left between them. The CDR3 runs 15 residues.

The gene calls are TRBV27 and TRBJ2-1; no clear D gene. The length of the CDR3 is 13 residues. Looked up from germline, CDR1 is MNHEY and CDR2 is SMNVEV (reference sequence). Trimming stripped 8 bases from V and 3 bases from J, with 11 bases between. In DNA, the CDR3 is TGTGCCAGCGGTATCAGTATCTACAATGAGCAGTTCTTC. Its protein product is CASGISIYNEQFF.

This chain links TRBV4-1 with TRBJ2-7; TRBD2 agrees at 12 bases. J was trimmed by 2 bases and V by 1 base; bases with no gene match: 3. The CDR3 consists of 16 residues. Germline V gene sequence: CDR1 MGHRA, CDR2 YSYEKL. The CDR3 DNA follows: TGCGCCAGCAGCCAAGGTGCTAGCGGGGGGGCCTACGAGCAGTACTTC. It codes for CASSQGASGGAYEQYF.

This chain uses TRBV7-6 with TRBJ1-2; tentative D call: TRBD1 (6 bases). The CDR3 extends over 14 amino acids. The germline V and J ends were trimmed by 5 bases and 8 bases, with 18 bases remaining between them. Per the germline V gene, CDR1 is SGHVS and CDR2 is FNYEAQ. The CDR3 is CASSQAGAAWGYTF. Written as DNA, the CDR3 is TGTGCCAGCAGCCAAGCGGGGGCAGCGTGGGGCTACACCTTC.

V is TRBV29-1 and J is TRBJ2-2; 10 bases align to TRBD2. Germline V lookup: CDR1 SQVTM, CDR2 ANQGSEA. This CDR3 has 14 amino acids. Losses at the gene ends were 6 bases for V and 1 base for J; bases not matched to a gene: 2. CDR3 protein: CSVVAGGNTGELFF. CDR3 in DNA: TGCAGCGTAGTAGCGGGGGGGAACACCGGGGAGCTGTTTTTT.

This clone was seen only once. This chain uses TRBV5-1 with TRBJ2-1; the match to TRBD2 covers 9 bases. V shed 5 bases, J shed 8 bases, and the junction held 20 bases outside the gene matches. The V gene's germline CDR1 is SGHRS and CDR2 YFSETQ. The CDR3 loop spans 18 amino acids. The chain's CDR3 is CASSIAPTSQREVDEQFF. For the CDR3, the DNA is TGCGCCAGCAGTATAGCCCCAACCTCCCAGCGGGAGGTCGATGAGCAGTTCTTC.

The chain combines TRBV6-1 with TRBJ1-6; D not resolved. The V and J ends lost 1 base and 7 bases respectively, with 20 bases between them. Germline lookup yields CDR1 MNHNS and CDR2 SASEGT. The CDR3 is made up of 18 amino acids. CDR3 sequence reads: CASSEVSAIISGNSPLHF. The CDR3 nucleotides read TGTGCCAGCAGTGAAGTATCCGCAATTATATCGGGGAATTCACCCCTCCACTTT.

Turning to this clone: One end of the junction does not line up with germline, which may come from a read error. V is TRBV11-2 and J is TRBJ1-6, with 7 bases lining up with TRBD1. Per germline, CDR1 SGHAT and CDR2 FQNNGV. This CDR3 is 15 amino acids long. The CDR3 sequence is CASNLGGLGNSPLHF. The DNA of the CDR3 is TGTGCCAGCAACTTAGGGGGCTTGGGGAATTCACCCCTCCACTTT.

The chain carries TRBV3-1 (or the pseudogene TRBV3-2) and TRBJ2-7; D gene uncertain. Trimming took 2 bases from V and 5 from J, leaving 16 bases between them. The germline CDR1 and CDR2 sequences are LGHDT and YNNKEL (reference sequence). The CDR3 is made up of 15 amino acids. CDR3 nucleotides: TGTGCCAGCAGCCAAACCTGGGCCGTTCTAAACGAGCAGTACTTC. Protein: CASSQTWAVLNEQYF.

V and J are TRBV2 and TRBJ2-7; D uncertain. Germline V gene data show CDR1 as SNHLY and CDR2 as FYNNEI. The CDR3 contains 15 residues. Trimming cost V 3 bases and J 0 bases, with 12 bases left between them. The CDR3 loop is CASSDPALSSYEQYF. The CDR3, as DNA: TGTGCCAGCAGTGATCCAGCGCTAAGCTCCTACGAGCAGTACTTC. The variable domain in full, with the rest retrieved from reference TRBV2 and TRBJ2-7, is EPEVTQTPSHQVTQMGQEVILRCVPISNHLYFYWYRQILGQKVEFLVSFYNNEISEKSEIFDDQFSVERPDGSNFTLKIRSTKLEDSAMYFCASSDPALSSYEQYFGPGTRLTVT.

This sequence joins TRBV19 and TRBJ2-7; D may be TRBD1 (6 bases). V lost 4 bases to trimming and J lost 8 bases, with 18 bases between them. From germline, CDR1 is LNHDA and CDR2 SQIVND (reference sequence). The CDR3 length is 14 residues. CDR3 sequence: CASSTIQGATKQYF. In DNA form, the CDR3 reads TGTGCCAGTAGTACTATACAGGGTGCTACGAAGCAGTACTTC.

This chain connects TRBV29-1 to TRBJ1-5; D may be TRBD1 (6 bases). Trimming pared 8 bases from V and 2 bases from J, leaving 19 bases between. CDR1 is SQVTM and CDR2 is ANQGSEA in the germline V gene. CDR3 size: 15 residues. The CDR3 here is CSTIMKQGGNQPQHF. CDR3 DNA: TGCAGCACAATTATGAAACAGGGAGGCAATCAGCCCCAGCATTTT. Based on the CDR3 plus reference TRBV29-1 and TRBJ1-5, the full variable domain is SAVISQKPSRDICQRGTSLTIQCQVDSQVTMMFWYRQQPGQSLTLIATANQGSEATYESGFVIDKFPISRPNLTFSTLTVSNMSPEDSSIYLCSTIMKQGGNQPQHFGDGTRLSIL.

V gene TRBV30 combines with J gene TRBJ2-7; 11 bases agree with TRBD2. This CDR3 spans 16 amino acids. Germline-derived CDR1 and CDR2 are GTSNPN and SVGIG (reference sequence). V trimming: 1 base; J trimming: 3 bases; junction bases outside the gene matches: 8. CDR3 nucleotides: TGTGCCTGGAGTGGGGGCTCGACTAGCGGGATCTACGAGCAGTACTTC. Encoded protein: CAWSGGSTSGIYEQYF.

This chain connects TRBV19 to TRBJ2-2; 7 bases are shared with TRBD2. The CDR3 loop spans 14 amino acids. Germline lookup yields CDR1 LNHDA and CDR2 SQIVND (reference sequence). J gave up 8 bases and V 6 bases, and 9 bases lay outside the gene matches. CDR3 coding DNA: TGTGCCAGTAGGGGGACTACCCTGACGGGGGAGCTGTTTTTT. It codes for CASRGTTLTGELFF. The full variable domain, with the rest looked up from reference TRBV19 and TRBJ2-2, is DGGITQSPKYLFRKEGQNVTLSCEQNLNHDAMYWYRQDPGQGLRLIYYSQIVNDFQKGDIAEGYSVSREKKESFPLTVTSAQKNPTAFYLCASRGTTLTGELFFGEGSRLTVL.

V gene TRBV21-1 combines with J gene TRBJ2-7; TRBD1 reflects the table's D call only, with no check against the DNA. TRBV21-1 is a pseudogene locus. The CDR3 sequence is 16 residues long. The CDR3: CASSKSRGLFYYEQYF. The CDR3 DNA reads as TGTGCCAGCAGCAAGTCGAGGGGGCTTTTTTACTACGAGCAGTACTTC.